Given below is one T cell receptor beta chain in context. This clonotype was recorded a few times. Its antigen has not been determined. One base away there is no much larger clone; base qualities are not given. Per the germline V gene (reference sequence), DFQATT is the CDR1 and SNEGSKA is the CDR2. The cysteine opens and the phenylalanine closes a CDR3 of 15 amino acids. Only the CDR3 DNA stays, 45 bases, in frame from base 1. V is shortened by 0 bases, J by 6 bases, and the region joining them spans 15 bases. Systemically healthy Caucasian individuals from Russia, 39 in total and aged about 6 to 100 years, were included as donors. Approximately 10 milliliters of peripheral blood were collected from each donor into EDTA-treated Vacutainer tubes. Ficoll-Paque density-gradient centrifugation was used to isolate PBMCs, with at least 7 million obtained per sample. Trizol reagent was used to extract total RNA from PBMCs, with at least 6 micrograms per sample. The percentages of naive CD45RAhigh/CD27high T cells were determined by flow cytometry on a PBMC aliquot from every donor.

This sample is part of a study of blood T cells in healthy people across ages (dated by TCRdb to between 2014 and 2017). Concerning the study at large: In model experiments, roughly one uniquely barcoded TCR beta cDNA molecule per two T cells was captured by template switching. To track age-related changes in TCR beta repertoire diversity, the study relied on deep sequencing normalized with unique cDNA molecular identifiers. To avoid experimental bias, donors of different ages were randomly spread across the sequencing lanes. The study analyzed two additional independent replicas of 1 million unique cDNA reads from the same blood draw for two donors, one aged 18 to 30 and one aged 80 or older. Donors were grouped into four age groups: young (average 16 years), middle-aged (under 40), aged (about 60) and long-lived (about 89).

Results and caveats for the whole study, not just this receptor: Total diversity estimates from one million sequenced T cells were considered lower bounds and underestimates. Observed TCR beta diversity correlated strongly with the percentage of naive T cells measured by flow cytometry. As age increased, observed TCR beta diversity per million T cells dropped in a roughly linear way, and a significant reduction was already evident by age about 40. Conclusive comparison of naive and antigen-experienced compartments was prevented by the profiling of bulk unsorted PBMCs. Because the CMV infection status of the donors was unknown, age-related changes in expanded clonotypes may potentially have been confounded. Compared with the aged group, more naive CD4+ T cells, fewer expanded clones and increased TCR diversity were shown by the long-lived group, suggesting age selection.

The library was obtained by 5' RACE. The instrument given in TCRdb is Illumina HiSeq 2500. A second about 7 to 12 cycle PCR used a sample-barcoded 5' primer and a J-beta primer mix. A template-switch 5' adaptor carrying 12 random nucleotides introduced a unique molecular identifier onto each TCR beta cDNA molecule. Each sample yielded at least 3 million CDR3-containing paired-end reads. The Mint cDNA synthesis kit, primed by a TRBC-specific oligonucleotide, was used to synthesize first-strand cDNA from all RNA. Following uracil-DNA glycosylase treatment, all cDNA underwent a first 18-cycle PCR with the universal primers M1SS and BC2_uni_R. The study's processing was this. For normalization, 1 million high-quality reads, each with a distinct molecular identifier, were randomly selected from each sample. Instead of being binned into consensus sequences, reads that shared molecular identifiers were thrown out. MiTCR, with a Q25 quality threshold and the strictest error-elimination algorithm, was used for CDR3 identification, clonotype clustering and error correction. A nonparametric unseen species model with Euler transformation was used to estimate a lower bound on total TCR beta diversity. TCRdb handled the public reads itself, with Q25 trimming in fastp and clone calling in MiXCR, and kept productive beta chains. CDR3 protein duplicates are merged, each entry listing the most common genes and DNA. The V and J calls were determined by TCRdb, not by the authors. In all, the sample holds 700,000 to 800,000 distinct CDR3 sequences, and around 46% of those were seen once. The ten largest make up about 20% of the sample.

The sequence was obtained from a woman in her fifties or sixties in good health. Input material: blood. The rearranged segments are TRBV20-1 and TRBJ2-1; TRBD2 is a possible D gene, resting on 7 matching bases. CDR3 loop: CSARDGGGPGNEQFF. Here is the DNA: TGCAGTGCTAGAGATGGGGGGGGGCCTGGCAATGAGCAGTTCTTC.